Given below is one T cell receptor beta chain in context. Its antigen remains undetermined. No qualities accompany the bases; no much larger clone lies one base away. The sample originates from a study of blood T cell repertoires in COVID-19 (dated by TCRdb to the early 2020s). Concerning the study at large: The collaborator samples originated in the United States, Italy and Spain and spanned the acute and convalescent phases of COVID-19. The prospective study material was composed of cDNA or gDNA derived from T cells, B-cell-depleted T cells, or PBMCs. A de-identified subject ID, COVID-19 status, age in years and sex were almost always included in the sample metadata. A freely available public database, intended as a resource for researchers studying the immune response to SARS-CoV-2, is where the repertoires were released. Samples came from the ongoing ImmuneRACE study (first 160 participants) plus 1,254 subjects from 6 global collaborators. The dataset comprised deeply sampled blood TCRbeta repertoires from subjects exposed to, actively infected with, or recovered from COVID-19. Where available, HLA class I and class II types were taken from metadata supplied by the sample provider and were not determined by assay-based typing.

The investigation overall reported the following: How much clinical and demographic metadata was included differed by source and by participant, and the metadata was provided uncurated.

Each collaborating institution followed its own protocols to collect whole blood in K2EDTA tubes. For TCRbeta analysis, collaborators shipped samples as frozen whole blood, isolated PBMCs, or DNA extracted from either of those sample types. CDR3 length: 14 amino acids, cysteine to phenylalanine. The sequence is cut down to CDR3 DNA, 42 bases in frame from base 1. The germline V end is reduced by 6 bases and the J end by 7 bases; junction bases left unmatched: 9. CDR1 and CDR2 are read off the germline V gene as MNHEY and SVGAGI. TCRbeta CDR3 regions were amplified from genomic DNA using the immunoSEQ Assay, a bias-controlled multiplex PCR. As for how the authors treated the data: The number of nucleated cells in each sample was estimated by amplification of reference gene primers within the assay. To quantify the absolute abundance of each unique TCRbeta CDR3 rearrangement, sequence reads were collapsed and filtered. Productive Simpson clonality was computed per sample as the square root of Simpson's diversity index over productive rearrangements. TCRdb stores this immuneACCESS table with in-frame sequences only. Part of the clones is absent; in the studies checked, under half of the shortfall reflects unresolved V genes, and no reason is known for the rest. V, J and clone size derive from that table, while D and trimming were established from the DNA sequence. Within this sample are approximately 150,000 clones, with more than 75% of them counted one time only. Roughly 15% of the sample is in the top ten clones.

This TCR was sampled from a human donor with acute or convalescent COVID-19. The donor label of this sample is uncertain. Source material: peripheral blood. The sequence is built from TRBV6-5 and TRBJ1-2, with 9 junctional bases fitting TRBD1. In nucleotides, the sequence is TGTGCCAGCAGCCCGACAGGGGGTTTTGGTGGCTACACCTTC. Protein translation: CASSPTGGFGGYTF.